The T cell receptor beta chain described here comes from a study of shared clonotypes between healthy human individuals. Turning to the study itself: Three men and a couple of women, aged 18 to 49, were donors.

Generated by immunoSEQ multiplex PCR, the TCRdb table keeps only in-frame clones and is missing some. The sample has about 490,000 clones; over 70% are singletons. This clone was counted only a few times. Specimen: PBMCs. This TCR came from a woman between 35 and 50 years old in good health. Some clones in this sample may be carry-over from other donors' samples.

CDR3 nucleotides: TGCAGCGTTGAAGATTCCCTCGCCAATGAGCAGTTCTTC. It is translated as CSVEDSLANEQFF. The chain is built from TRBV29-1 and TRBJ2-1; D gene ambiguous. This CDR3 contains 13 residues. The V end lost 0 bases, the J end lost 6 bases, and 9 bases lay between the germline ends. The germline CDR1 and CDR2 sequences are SQVTM and ANQGSEA.